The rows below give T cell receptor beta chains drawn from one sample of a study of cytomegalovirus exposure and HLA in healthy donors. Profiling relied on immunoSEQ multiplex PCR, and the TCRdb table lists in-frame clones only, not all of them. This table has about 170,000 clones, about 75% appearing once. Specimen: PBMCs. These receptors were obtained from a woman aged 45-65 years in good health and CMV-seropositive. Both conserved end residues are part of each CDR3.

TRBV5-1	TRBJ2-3	CASSFQVFSDTQYF
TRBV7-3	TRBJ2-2	CASSPQGANTGELFF
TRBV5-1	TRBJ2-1	CASSLTGLAWNEQFF
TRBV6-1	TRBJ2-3	CASTPGQRTDTQYF
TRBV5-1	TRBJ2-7	CASSLATPGASYEQYF
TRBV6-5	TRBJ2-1	CASSYSRTANEQFF
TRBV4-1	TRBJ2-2	CASRNQGSATGELFF
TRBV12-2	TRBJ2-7	CASRFILAGTYEQYF
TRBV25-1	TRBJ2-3	CASSKTSGGDQDTQYF
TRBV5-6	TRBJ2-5	CASSLAAGLQETQYF
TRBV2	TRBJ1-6	CASRDGQINSPLHF
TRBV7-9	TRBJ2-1	CASSFLRAGGYEQFF
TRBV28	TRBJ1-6	CASGPGKLNSPLHF
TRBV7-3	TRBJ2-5	CASSSGLGETQYF
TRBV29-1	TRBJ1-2	CSGQGGGYGYTF
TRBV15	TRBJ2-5	CATSTRRGGEVQYF
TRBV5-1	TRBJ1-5	CASSLTTGGLGPQHF
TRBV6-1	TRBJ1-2	CASSHQSDRVAGYTF
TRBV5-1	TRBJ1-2	CASSPGSPGGYTF
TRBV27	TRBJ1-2	CASSFSMGGYGYTF
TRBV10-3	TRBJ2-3	CAISHSLQGRGPWEDTQYF
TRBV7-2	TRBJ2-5	CASSLARQTSGGKEETQYF
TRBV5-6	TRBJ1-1	CASSRTGWAEAFF
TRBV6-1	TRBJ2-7	CASSPPSGSYEQYF
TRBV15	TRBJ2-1	CATSRVSGGYNEQFF
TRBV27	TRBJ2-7	CASSRGQGAYEQYF
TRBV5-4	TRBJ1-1	CASSPGGGNAEAFF
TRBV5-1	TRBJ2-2	CASLQGTNTGELFF
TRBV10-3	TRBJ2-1	CAISPDRVNNEQFF
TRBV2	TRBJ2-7	CASSLRLGAYEQYF
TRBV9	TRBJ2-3	CASSVALSSGGNTDTQYF
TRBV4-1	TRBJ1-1	CASSQDKNKNTEAFF
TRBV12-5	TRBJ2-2	CASGRGPNTGELFF
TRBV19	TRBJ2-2	CASSNWPVVPGELFF
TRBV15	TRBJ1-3	CATSRDRAAGNTIYF
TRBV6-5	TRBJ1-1	CASSYPGNTEAFF
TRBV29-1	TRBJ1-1	CSVGWGTAEAFF
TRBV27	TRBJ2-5	CASRLISGPRTKETQYF
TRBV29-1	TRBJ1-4	CSVDLTGSEKLFF
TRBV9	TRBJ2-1	CASSVRAGPYNEQFF
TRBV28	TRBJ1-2	CASSFPGDRGYTF
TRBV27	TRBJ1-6	CASRTGSSYNSPLHF
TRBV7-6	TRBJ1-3	CASSPTPNNNAIYF
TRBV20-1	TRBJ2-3	CSVSRGDTQYF